This is a list of T cell receptor beta chains from one sample in a study of blood T cell repertoires in COVID-19. Libraries were prepared by immunoSEQ multiplex PCR; TCRdb keeps only in-frame clonotypes and omits some of them. Among a few hundred thousand clones listed, almost 90% were seen once. Sequences were obtained from PBMCs or T cells enriched from blood (not recorded which). These receptors were collected from a woman aged 18-29 years with acute COVID-19. The CDR3 runs from the conserved cysteine through the conserved F or W. Fields, in order: V gene, clone size, J gene, D gene, CDR3 DNA, CDR3 protein. A D gene is named only where the DNA matches it firmly. Not all rows give a size; the values are once, few, many and, for expanded clones, a class.

TRBV4-3	few	TRBJ2-3	TRBD1	TGCGCCAGCAGCCGGGACAGGGGCCCAGATACGCAGTATTTT	CASSRDRGPDTQYF
TRBV19	.	TRBJ1-1	.	TGTGCCAGTAGTTCGGGACATCACTCCCCCATGAACACTGAAGCTTTCTTT	CASSSGHHSPMNTEAFF
TRBV28	.	TRBJ2-1	TRBD2	TGTGCCGGCCAACTAGCGGGAGGATCCAATGAGCAGTTCTTC	CAGQLAGGSNEQFF
TRBV9	.	TRBJ2-3	.	TGTGCCAGCAGCGTAGCTTTAGGGACAACGGATACGCAGTATTTT	CASSVALGTTDTQYF
TRBV28	.	TRBJ2-2	.	TGTGCCAGCAGCGACTCGAGATTCACCGGGGAGCTGTTTTTT	CASSDSRFTGELFF
TRBV7-9	.	TRBJ1-1	.	TGTGCCTGTTCCAGTTCGGGGAACACTGAAGCTTTCTTT	CACSSSGNTEAFF
TRBV30	.	TRBJ2-4	TRBD1	TGTGCCTGGGAAGACAGGGGTTGGTTAAAAAACATTCAGTACTTC	CAWEDRGWLKNIQYF
TRBV21-1	.	TRBJ1-3	.	TGTGCCAGCAGCCCGGACAGGGTTGGAAACACCATATATTTT	CASSPDRVGNTIYF
TRBV7-9	.	TRBJ1-2	.	TGTGCCAGCAGCCCACTAGGACTGAACGATGGCTACACCTTC	CASSPLGLNDGYTF
TRBV6-5	.	TRBJ1-2	.	TGTGCCAGCAGTTACTCGACTGGAGGGAACTATGGCTACACCTTC	CASSYSTGGNYGYTF
TRBV11-1	.	TRBJ2-7	.	TGTGCCAGCAGCTTCGATCGCAGCTACGAGCAGTACTTC	CASSFDRSYEQYF
TRBV30	.	TRBJ2-5	TRBD1	TGTGCCTGGAGTCCGACAGGGAACGACCAAGAGACCCAGTACTTC	CAWSPTGNDQETQYF
TRBV7-2	.	TRBJ2-3	.	TGTGCCAGCAGCTTAGCGTCGGCGGGAAAAATCACAGATACGCAGTATTTT	CASSLASAGKITDTQYF
TRBV3-1/TRBV3-2	.	TRBJ2-1	TRBD2	TGTGCCAGCAGATCACTAGCGGGAGGCCCCAATGAGCAGTTCTTC	CASRSLAGGPNEQFF
TRBV6-4	.	TRBJ1-2	TRBD1	TGTGCCAGCAGTGGGGACAGGAGCCCCTATGGCTACACCTTC	CASSGDRSPYGYTF
TRBV7-2	once	TRBJ2-1	TRBD1	TGTGCCAGCAGCTTCGGGACAGGGTCACCCCAGTTCTTC	CASSFGTGSPQFF
TRBV11-1	few	TRBJ2-1	TRBD2	TGTGCCAGCAGCTCAACTACGCGGGGGAAGCACAATGAGCAGTTCTTC	CASSSTTRGKHNEQFF
TRBV14	.	TRBJ2-5	TRBD1	TGTGCCAGCAGCCACGGGACAGACCATCAAGAGACCCAGTACTTC	CASSHGTDHQETQYF
TRBV3-1/TRBV3-2	.	TRBJ1-1	.	TGTGCCAGCAGCCAAGGGACAGATAAAGCTTTCTTT	CASSQGTDKAFF
TRBV10-2	.	TRBJ2-7	TRBD1	TGCGCCAGCACGGGGGGACAGGGGGCCTTCGAGCAGTACTTC	CASTGGQGAFEQYF
TRBV18	once	TRBJ1-2	TRBD1	TGTGCCAGCTCACCATCGGGACAGAACTATGGCTACACCTTC	CASSPSGQNYGYTF
TRBV30	.	TRBJ1-1	.	TGTGCCTGGACCTTCGGGATATCTGAAGCTTTCTTT	CAWTFGISEAFF
TRBV4-1	.	TRBJ2-3	TRBD2	TGCGCCAGCAGCCTCGGGGGTGGCGGGAGGTTCACAGATACGCAGTATTTT	CASSLGGGGRFTDTQYF
TRBV7-7	.	TRBJ2-5	.	TGTGCTAGCAGCTTAGAGAGGGCCGGGCGGGAGACCCAGTACTTC	CASSLERAGRETQYF
TRBV7-9	.	TRBJ2-3	.	TGTGCCAGCAGCTTAGATGCGGGACGCACAGATACGCAGTATTTT	CASSLDAGRTDTQYF
TRBV18	once	TRBJ1-1	.	TGTGCCAGCTCACCCTTCGATGGGGGAGGTGGCACTGAAGCTTTCTTT	CASSPFDGGGGTEAFF
TRBV2	.	TRBJ2-7	.	TGTGCCAGCTCTCGTCCCTACGAGCAGTACTTC	CASSRPYEQYF
TRBV5-4	once	TRBJ1-1	.	TGTGCCAGCAGCTTGGGACAGGCGTGGACTGAAGCTTTCTTT	CASSLGQAWTEAFF
TRBV7-9	.	TRBJ1-5	.	TGTGCCAGCAGCTCCCAGGGATCTTATCAGCCCCAGCATTTT	CASSSQGSYQPQHF
TRBV6-5	.	TRBJ2-3	.	TGTGCCAGCAGTTACTCGATTCGGGATTTTACAGATACGCAGTATTTT	CASSYSIRDFTDTQYF
TRBV6-5	.	TRBJ1-2	.	TGTGCCAGCAGTTACTCGCGGCAGGGCTATGGCTACACCTTC	CASSYSRQGYGYTF
TRBV6-5	.	TRBJ1-5	TRBD1	TGTGCCAGCAGTCGCGACAGGGCCAATCAGCCCCAGCATTTT	CASSRDRANQPQHF
TRBV6-5	.	TRBJ1-5	.	TGTGCCAGCAGTAACAGGGACAATCAGCCCCAGCATTTT	CASSNRDNQPQHF
TRBV10-2	many	TRBJ2-5	TRBD2	TGCGCCAGCATGTGGACTAGCGGGGAAGAGACCCAGTACTTC	CASMWTSGEETQYF
TRBV4-1	.	TRBJ1-1	.	TGCGCCAGCAGCCAAGATTTCAGGACAGCGACCTTGAACACTGAAGCTTTCTTT	CASSQDFRTATLNTEAFF
TRBV27	once	TRBJ2-7	TRBD1	TGTGCCAGCAGAGAACCGGGACAGGGTTACGAGCAGTACTTC	CASREPGQGYEQYF
TRBV9	.	TRBJ1-1	.	TGTGCCAGCAGCGCACAGGACATGAACACTGAAGCTTTCTTT	CASSAQDMNTEAFF
TRBV2	.	TRBJ2-7	TRBD1	TGTGCCAGCAGGGACGGACAGGGGAGGAGGTACGAGCAGTACTTC	CASRDGQGRRYEQYF
TRBV25-1	.	TRBJ1-6	TRBD1	TGTGCCAGCAGTGCGGACAGGGAATCTTCACCCCTCCACTTT	CASSADRESSPLHF
TRBV30	.	TRBJ1-5	.	TGTGCCTGGAGTGGGGGGGGCAGAGGCAATCAGCCCCAGCATTTT	CAWSGGGRGNQPQHF
TRBV7-2	.	TRBJ2-2	TRBD2	TGTGCCAGCAGCCGTACGGGACTAGCGGGGGCGAACACCGGGGAGCTGTTTTTT	CASSRTGLAGANTGELFF
TRBV5-1	once	TRBJ2-1	TRBD2	TGCGCCAGCAGCCCAACTAGCGGGAGCTCCTACAATGAGCAGTTCTTC	CASSPTSGSSYNEQFF
TRBV2	.	TRBJ1-2	.	TGTGCCAGCAGTGGGAGGCTCGTGAGTGGCTACACCTTC	CASSGRLVSGYTF
TRBV7-9	.	TRBJ2-1	TRBD2	TGTGCCGCTGGGCGGACTAGCGAAACCAATGAGCAGTTCTTC	CAAGRTSETNEQFF
TRBV19	.	TRBJ2-4	.	TGTGCCAGTAGTATAGTGGGACAACAGTACTTC	CASSIVGQQYF
TRBV7-9	.	TRBJ2-7	.	TGTGCCAGCAGCTTGTTTGAGGGGGCCTACGAGCAGTACTTC	CASSLFEGAYEQYF
TRBV28	.	TRBJ2-7	TRBD2	TGTGCCAGCAGCCCTGGGACTAGCGGGAGGTACGAGCAGTACTTC	CASSPGTSGRYEQYF
TRBV6-5	.	TRBJ1-5	.	TGTGCCAGCAGTTATCTTGAGGGTCAGCCCCAGCATTTT	CASSYLEGQPQHF
TRBV27	.	TRBJ2-3	TRBD2	TGTGCCAGCAGTGGGCGGGGGATAACAGATACGCAGTATTTT	CASSGRGITDTQYF
TRBV18	.	TRBJ2-7	.	TGTGCCAGCTCACTCCTCGTAGCGGCGAGCTCCTACGAGCAGTACTTC	CASSLLVAASSYEQYF
TRBV11-2	.	TRBJ1-5	TRBD1	TGTGCCAGCAGCTTAACGACAGGGCGCAATCAGCCCCAGCATTTT	CASSLTTGRNQPQHF
TRBV6-5	.	TRBJ2-7	.	TGTGCCAGCAGTTACGGTCCCCGGACAGCCTACGAGCAGTACTTC	CASSYGPRTAYEQYF
TRBV12-2	.	TRBJ1-4	.	TGTGCAAGTCGCTTCCCGGACAGGGGGAATGAAAAACTGTTTTTT	CASRFPDRGNEKLFF
TRBV3-1/TRBV3-2	.	TRBJ1-1	.	TGTGCCAGCAGTCGTCTTACCGGGGACACTGAAGCTTTCTTT	CASSRLTGDTEAFF